The 2 T cell receptor beta chains below come from one sample, sequenced in a study of T cells in Graves' hyperthyroidism and ophthalmopathy. RNA transcripts gave rise to amplified TCR beta CDR3 regions. Using the HTBI primer set, a first-round RT-PCR was run on the TCR CDR3. MiXCR, run by TCRdb on the multiplex PCR reads, gives a single entry per CDR3 protein. The sample comprises around 620,000 distinct CDR3 sequences, around 46% of which are singletons, and under 20% rests with the top ten. Material for sequencing was peripheral blood or thyroid tissue (not recorded which). The receptors were gathered from an adult woman with Graves' disease, either hyperthyroidism or ophthalmopathy (not recorded which).

The chain is built from TRBV12-3 or TRBV12-4 and TRBJ2-5; D gene uncertain. V was cut by 6 bases and J by 2 bases, with 13 bases left in between. The CDR3 length is 14 residues. The CDR3 protein is CASSLNGVQETQYF. CDR3 nucleotide sequence: TGTGCCAGCAGCTTAAATGGGGTTCAAGAGACCCAGTACTTC.

This sequence joins TRBV7-9 and TRBJ1-6; no reliable D call. There are 10 residues in the CDR3. Germline V gene sequence: CDR1 SEHNR, CDR2 FQNEAQ (reference sequence). V lost 2 bases and J 10 bases, leaving 0 bases between the germline ends. The CDR3 protein is CASSLSPLHF. As DNA, the CDR3 is TGTGCCAGCAGCTTATCACCCCTCCACTTT.